The 18 T cell receptor beta chains below were found in one sample sequenced in a study of shared T cell receptors in the human thymus. Repertoires were generated with immunoSEQ multiplex PCR, while TCRdb's copy carries only in-frame clones and drops some. This table has approximately 580,000 clones, 70% to 80% appearing once. The same data also contributed to another study, on human thymus T cells.

Sequencing was done on a sample of thymocytes. All receptors come from a boy under three years old with a congenital heart defect.

The genes are TRBV27 and TRBJ2-5; no clear D gene. CDR1 MNHEY and CDR2 SMNVEV come from the germline V gene (reference sequence). The CDR3 is 13 amino acids. Trimming took off 0 bases at V and 7 bases at J, with 9 bases between the two ends. The CDR3 protein is CASSLSILRTQYF. The CDR3 DNA sequence: TGTGCCAGCAGTTTATCGATACTCCGGACCCAGTACTTC.

This chain connects TRBV7-2 to TRBJ2-3; D gene unclear. The germline V gene encodes CDR1 SGHTA and CDR2 FQGNSA. The CDR3 contains 15 residues. V lost 2 bases, J lost 0 bases, and 9 bases lay in between. DNA for the CDR3: TGTGCCAGCAGCTTAACCTCGACTAGCACAGATACGCAGTATTTT. Translating it yields CASSLTSTSTDTQYF.

The rearrangement uses TRBV13 and TRBJ2-1; 14 bases align to TRBD2. The CDR3 sequence is 16 residues long. From germline, CDR1 is PRHDT and CDR2 FYEKMQ (reference sequence). The trim removed 4 bases at V and 4 bases at J, leaving 3 bases unmatched. CDR3 in DNA: TGTGCCAGCAGCTCCCGACTAGCGGGAGGGTACAATGAGCAGTTCTTC. Protein sequence: CASSSRLAGGYNEQFF.

The V and J genes are TRBV7-9 and TRBJ2-5; TRBD2 matches 9 bases. The CDR3 sequence is 18 residues long. In germline, CDR1 is SEHNR, CDR2 FQNEAQ (reference sequence). Losses at the gene ends were 2 bases for V and 4 bases for J; bases not matched to a gene: 14. The CDR3 region is CASSLFGREGRFTETQYF. DNA of the CDR3: TGTGCCAGCAGCTTATTTGGGCGGGAGGGCCGTTTTACAGAGACCCAGTACTTC.

The V gene is TRBV9, the J gene TRBJ2-7; 11 nucleotides match TRBD2. The V segment lost 3 bases and the J segment 6 bases; nucleotides outside the gene matches: 8. The CDR3 has 15 amino acids. The germline V gene encodes CDR1 SGDLS and CDR2 YYNGEE. For the CDR3, the DNA is TGTGCCAGCAGCGCTAGCGGGAGGAGCTTCGGCGAGCAGTACTTC. Its translation is CASSASGRSFGEQYF.

This sequence joins TRBV5-6 and TRBJ2-2; TRBD2 matches 13 bases. This CDR3 spans 18 amino acids. Germline values: CDR1 SGHDT, CDR2 YYEEEE. The J segment lost 3 bases and the V segment lost 4 bases, leaving 9 bases of the junction unmatched. CDR3 sequence (DNA): TGTGCCAGCAGCCTCCCCGGACTAGCGGGAGTAGACACCGGGGAGCTGTTTTTT. Its translation is CASSLPGLAGVDTGELFF. The whole variable domain, filled in from reference TRBV5-6 and TRBJ2-2, reads DAGVTQSPTHLIKTRGQQVTLRCSPKSGHDTVSWYQQALGQGPQFIFQYYEEEERQRGNFPDRFSGHQFPNYSSELNVNALLLGDSALYLCASSLPGLAGVDTGELFFGEGSRLTVL.

This clone occurred once. The V gene is TRBV30, the J gene TRBJ2-7; 7 bases line up with TRBD1. The germline V gene encodes CDR1 GTSNPN and CDR2 SVGIG (reference sequence). CDR3 size: 15 residues. V gave up 0 bases and J gave up 5 bases; unmatched junction bases: 10. The chain's CDR3 is CAWSVLSQGSNEQYF. The CDR3, as DNA: TGTGCCTGGAGTGTGCTCTCACAGGGGTCTAACGAGCAGTACTTC.

The rearrangement links TRBV12-5 to TRBJ2-1; possible D gene TRBD1, 5 bases. Germline values: CDR1 LGHNT, CDR2 FRNRAP. The CDR3 is 16 amino acids. V lost 1 base, J lost 8 bases, and 18 bases lay in between. This CDR3 reads CASGLAPFKGEDEQFF. CDR3 bases: TGTGCTAGTGGTTTGGCCCCCTTTAAAGGGGAAGATGAGCAGTTCTTC.

The genes are TRBV30 and TRBJ2-7, with a possible D match to TRBD1 (8 bases). The CDR3 is 14 amino acids. Trimming shortened V by 2 bases and J by 3 bases, and 14 bases separated the two germline ends. Germline assignment: CDR1 GTSNPN and CDR2 SVGIG (reference sequence). The CDR3 sequence is CAWSNRGGVYEQYF. The CDR3 DNA follows: TGTGCCTGGAGTAACAGGGGGGGGGTCTACGAGCAGTACTTC.

The chain joins TRBV5-6 to TRBJ2-7; TRBD2 aligns across 9 bases. CDR3 size: 14 residues. V gave up 4 bases and J gave up 5 bases; unmatched junction bases: 7. Germline V gene data show CDR1 as SGHDT and CDR2 as YYEEEE. CDR3 residues: CASSRSGSFDEQYF. CDR3 nucleotides: TGTGCCAGCAGCCGTAGCGGGAGCTTCGACGAGCAGTACTTC.

This chain joins TRBV6-5 and TRBJ1-1, with 7 bases matching TRBD1. The CDR3 has 12 amino acids. Germline lookup yields CDR1 MNHEY and CDR2 SVGAGI. Trimming at V came to 7 bases and at J to 6 bases, leaving 5 bases not matched to a gene. The chain's CDR3 is CASTQGGSEAFF. The CDR3 DNA reads as TGTGCCAGCACCCAGGGGGGTTCTGAAGCTTTCTTT.

The V call is TRBV19, the J call TRBJ2-7, with 7 bases lining up with TRBD1. This CDR3 is built from 19 residues. Unmatched junction bases numbered 20, after V lost 2 bases and J lost 4 bases. Germline CDR1 LNHDA, CDR2 SQIVND (reference sequence). The CDR3 is CASSIRGLGWTGGPYEQYF. The CDR3 DNA follows: TGTGCCAGTAGTATAAGGGGGTTAGGTTGGACAGGAGGACCGTACGAGCAGTACTTC.

The gene calls are TRBV5-4 and TRBJ2-1, with D hard to call. This CDR3 contains 12 residues. The V end lost 4 bases, the J end lost 5 bases, and 7 bases lay between the germline ends. Germline lookup yields CDR1 SGHNT and CDR2 YYREEE (reference sequence). Written as DNA, the CDR3 is TGTGCCAGCAGCCCTAAAAACAATGAGCAGTTCTTC. Its translation: CASSPKNNEQFF.

The chain uses TRBV6-1 and TRBJ1-5; D might be TRBD1 (6 bases). Germline V CDR1 and CDR2: MNHNS, SASEGT. Trimming took off 7 bases at V and 4 bases at J, with 11 bases between the two ends. This CDR3 has 13 residues. CDR3 sequence: CASMKGHNQPQHF. In DNA form, the CDR3 reads TGTGCCAGCATGAAGGGACATAATCAGCCCCAGCATTTT.

This clone was seen a single time. This chain uses TRBV6-1 with TRBJ2-1; 8 bases are a match to TRBD2. The CDR3 extends over 17 amino acids. Germline-derived CDR1 and CDR2 are MNHNS and SASEGT. The trim removed 2 bases at V and 8 bases at J, leaving 14 bases unmatched. For the CDR3, the DNA is TGTGCCAGCAGTGAAAGAACGATGGGACTAGGGGTCCATGAGCAGTTCTTC. Translated, it gives CASSERTMGLGVHEQFF.

The chain couples TRBV18 to TRBJ2-2; 10 bases align to TRBD2. V shed 3 bases, J shed 6 bases, and the junction held 10 bases outside the gene matches. This CDR3 has 17 residues. The germline CDR1 and CDR2 sequences are KGHSH and LQKENI. CDR3: CASSPLASGRAPGELFF. The CDR3 region has the DNA TGTGCCAGCTCACCCCTCGCGAGCGGGAGGGCCCCCGGGGAGCTGTTTTTT.

The J gene is TRBJ1-2, the V gene TRBV5-1; tentative D call: TRBD1 (6 bases). This CDR3 is built from 13 residues. Germline loops: CDR1 SGHRS, CDR2 YFSETQ. V lost 0 bases and J 8 bases, leaving 11 bases between the germline ends. CDR3 region: CASSLAGVGGYTF. CDR3 nucleotides: TGCGCCAGCAGCTTGGCAGGGGTTGGGGGCTACACCTTC.

The chain couples TRBV5-6 to TRBJ2-3; perhaps TRBD1 as D (6 bases). The CDR3 totals 13 residues. The germline V gene encodes CDR1 SGHDT and CDR2 YYEEEE. Trimming pared 4 bases from V and 10 bases from J, leaving 16 bases between. Here the CDR3 reads CASSLVGAPPQYF. CDR3 coding DNA: TGTGCCAGCAGCCTCGTGGGGGCCCCCCCGCAGTATTTT.